These T cell receptor beta chains were read from a single sample in a study of cytomegalovirus exposure and HLA in healthy donors. Generated by immunoSEQ multiplex PCR, the TCRdb table keeps only in-frame clones and is missing some. The table has about 130,000 clones, around three quarters seen once. Sequenced: PBMCs. These receptors originate from a female donor in good health and CMV-seronegative. Both conserved end residues are part of each CDR3. D genes are given only for firm matches. Expanded clones are given a class, and other clones once, few, many or no size at all.

J gene	D gene	V gene	clone size	CDR3 length	CDR3 DNA	CDR3 protein
TRBJ2-6	TRBD1	TRBV27	NA	15	TGTGCCAGCAGGGGACAGGGGGCTGGGGCCAACGTCCTGACTTTC	CASRGQGAGANVLTF
TRBJ1-6	NA	TRBV9	NA	17	TGTGCCAGCAGCGTAGGTGCAGGACTGGCCTTGGGTTCACCCCTCCACTTT	CASSVGAGLALGSPLHF
TRBJ2-1	TRBD2	TRBV7-3	NA	18	TGTGCCAGCAGCTCACTAGCGGGAGGGCCGAGCTCCTACAATGAGCAGTTCTTC	CASSSLAGGPSSYNEQFF
TRBJ2-1	NA	TRBV5-4	NA	15	TGTGCCAGCAGCTTGGGAGGGAGTGGAAACAATGAGCAGTTCTTC	CASSLGGSGNNEQFF
TRBJ1-1	NA	TRBV5-4	few	13	TGTGCCAGCAGCTTGGGCGGGACTGGTGAAGCTTTCTTT	CASSLGGTGEAFF
TRBJ1-3	NA	TRBV5-1	NA	16	TGCGCCAGCAGTTATGGGTCCGGGGTAGCGGGAAACACCATATATTTT	CASSYGSGVAGNTIYF
TRBJ2-7	NA	TRBV19	NA	13	TGTGCCAGTAGCACCGGGACAAACTACGAGCAGTACTTC	CASSTGTNYEQYF
TRBJ1-1	TRBD1	TRBV7-6	NA	17	TGTGCCAGCAGCTTCGACAGGGCGAGAAAATTGAACACTGAAGCTTTCTTT	CASSFDRARKLNTEAFF
TRBJ1-2	NA	TRBV6-5	NA	14	TGTGCCAGCAGATTTCCGGGACACTACTATGGCTACACCTTC	CASRFPGHYYGYTF
TRBJ2-7	NA	TRBV18	NA	14	TGTGCCAGCTCACGTGAGGGCTCTGGATACGAGCAGTACTTC	CASSREGSGYEQYF
TRBJ2-1	TRBD1	TRBV13	NA	14	TGTGCCAGCAGCACGGGACAGGGGTACAATGAGCAGTTCTTC	CASSTGQGYNEQFF
TRBJ2-1	NA	TRBV7-3	NA	17	TGTGCCAGCAGCATCCCTCTAACCGGGCCCCGGAGGAATGAGCAGTTCTTC	CASSIPLTGPRRNEQFF
TRBJ2-1	TRBD1	TRBV27	once	16	TGTGCCAGCAGTTCCACGGGACAGGGTGGTATCGATGAGCAGTTCTTC	CASSSTGQGGIDEQFF
TRBJ1-1	NA	TRBV7-2	NA	14	TGTGCCAGCAGCTCCAAAGACAAACTCCCTGAAGCTTTCTTT	CASSSKDKLPEAFF
TRBJ2-7	TRBD1	TRBV5-1	NA	16	TGCGCCAGCAGCTTGACCGGCCGACAGGGGTCCTACGAGCAGTACTTC	CASSLTGRQGSYEQYF
TRBJ2-1	NA	TRBV2	few	13	TGTGCCTCCTCAGGGCGAACCTACAATGAGCAGTTCTTC	CASSGRTYNEQFF
TRBJ1-1	TRBD1	TRBV19	NA	14	TGTGCCAGTAACCGGGGACAGGCAACCACTGAAGCTTTCTTT	CASNRGQATTEAFF
TRBJ2-7	TRBD1	TRBV2	NA	15	TGTGCCAGCAGTATTGGAACAGGGGTTTCCTACGAGCAGTACTTC	CASSIGTGVSYEQYF
TRBJ2-1	TRBD2	TRBV9	NA	13	TGTGCCAGCAGCAACACGGGGGGCAATGAGCAGTTCTTC	CASSNTGGNEQFF
TRBJ2-5	TRBD2	TRBV7-9	NA	14	TGTGCCAGCAGCTCTGTTGCCCCGGGAGGGGAGCAGTACTTC	CASSSVAPGGEQYF
TRBJ2-3	NA	TRBV5-6	NA	18	TGTGCCAGCAGCTTGGAGGGGACTTTATTTGTCGGCACAGATACGCAGTATTTT	CASSLEGTLFVGTDTQYF
TRBJ2-2	TRBD1	TRBV5-1	once	16	TGCGCCAGCAGCTTGCCGGGACAGTCGAACACCGGGGAGCTGTTTTTT	CASSLPGQSNTGELFF
TRBJ1-1	NA	TRBV6-5	NA	16	TGTGCCAGCAGTTTAACGTACAGGGTCGGGGACACTGAAGCTTTCTTT	CASSLTYRVGDTEAFF
TRBJ2-7	TRBD2	TRBV11-1	NA	15	TGTGCCAGCAGCCCAGCGGGAGGGTTTGCCTACGAGCAGTACTTC	CASSPAGGFAYEQYF
TRBJ1-2	NA	TRBV27	NA	12	TGTGCCAGCAGACGAGAAGATTATGGCTACACCTTC	CASRREDYGYTF
TRBJ1-1	NA	TRBV7-8	few	14	TGTGCCAGCGGTGGGAGGGGACTAGGCACTGAAGCTTTCTTT	CASGGRGLGTEAFF
TRBJ2-1	NA	TRBV7-3	few	15	TGTGCCAGCAGCTTCGGCAGGGTTTCCTACAATGAGCAGTTCTTC	CASSFGRVSYNEQFF
TRBJ2-1	TRBD2	TRBV4-2	NA	15	TGTGCCAGCAGCCTCAGCGGGGGGACTTACAATGAGCAGTTCTTC	CASSLSGGTYNEQFF
TRBJ2-7	NA	TRBV7-9	few	12	TGTGCCAGCAGTCGCAACAGCTACGAGCAGTACTTC	CASSRNSYEQYF
TRBJ1-1	NA	TRBV19	NA	13	TGTGCCACCGCCGGAGGGTCTAACACTGAAGCTTTCTTT	CATAGGSNTEAFF
TRBJ2-7	NA	TRBV4-1	once	14	TGCGCCAGCAGCCAAGAGGCTTTATCCTACGAGCAGTACTTC	CASSQEALSYEQYF
TRBJ2-5	TRBD1	TRBV6-1	once	15	TGTGCCAGCAGTGTAGACAGGGGGCCCCAAGAGACCCAGTACTTC	CASSVDRGPQETQYF
TRBJ1-2	NA	TRBV5-1	NA	16	TGCGCCAGCAGCTTGGTTGGGGATTCCCCCGGGGGTGGCTACACCTTC	CASSLVGDSPGGGYTF
TRBJ1-2	TRBD1	TRBV10-3	NA	13	TGTGCCATCAGTGAGGGGACAGGGAAGCAGTCCACCTTC	CAISEGTGKQSTF
TRBJ2-7	NA	TRBV20-1	NA	11	TGCAGTGCTAGGAGGGTCTACGAGCAGTACTTC	CSARRVYEQYF
TRBJ1-1	TRBD1	TRBV30	NA	13	TGTGCCTGGAAGGGACAGGGGGTCACTGAAGCTTTCTTT	CAWKGQGVTEAFF
TRBJ2-3	TRBD1	TRBV7-2	NA	15	TGTGCCAGCAGCCTGACAGGGACCTACACAGATACGCAGTATTTT	CASSLTGTYTDTQYF